Presented here are 31 T cell receptor beta chains from one specimen sequenced in a study of post-analysis software for immune sequencing data. General study points: With TRBV5-6, TRBV5-1 and TRBV20-1 included, about five TRBV segments were more frequent in patients than in controls.

These receptors have no identified antigens. Each TCR beta cDNA library carried unique molecular identifiers. TCRdb re-derived calls from the PCR reads in MiXCR, one entry per CDR3 protein. This sample has some 690,000 distinct CDR3 sequences, with approximately 59% found just once. Sequenced input: blood. The receptor set was obtained from a girl under 10 years old with multiple sclerosis.

This clonotype has only one observation. This sequence joins TRBV6-5 and TRBJ1-1; unclear D gene. This CDR3 has 11 amino acids. Trimming cost V 4 bases and J 7 bases, with 7 bases left between them. The germline V gene has CDR1 MNHEY and CDR2 SVGAGI. CDR3 nucleotides: TGTGCCAGCAGTTGGCTGGGTGAAGCTTTCTTT. This codes for CASSWLGEAFF.

This clonotype came up a few times. The genes are TRBV5-1 and TRBJ2-1; D uncertain. Germline-derived CDR1 and CDR2 are SGHRS and YFSETQ. The CDR3 runs 13 residues. The ends were cut back, 5 bases at V and 6 bases at J, with 12 bases in the middle. The CDR3, as DNA: TGCGCCAGCAGGACGGCCAGTGTCAATGAGCAGTTCTTC. Translating it yields CASRTASVNEQFF.

This clonotype was detected a few times. The chain joins TRBV20-1 to TRBJ2-3; 11 bases are shared with TRBD2. Trimming cost V 6 bases and J 1 base; bases outside gene matches: 6. The CDR3 extends over 15 amino acids. Per the germline V gene, CDR1 is DFQATT and CDR2 is SNEGSKA (reference sequence). The CDR3 region is CSAAGTSGRTDTQYF. CDR3 DNA sequence: TGCAGTGCCGCAGGGACTAGCGGCCGCACAGATACGCAGTATTTT.

The J gene is TRBJ2-3, the V gene TRBV30, with 7 nucleotides matching TRBD2. V lost 2 bases and J lost 0; bases outside the gene matches: 11. The germline CDR1 and CDR2 sequences are GTSNPN and SVGIG (reference sequence). The CDR3 consists of 17 residues. The CDR3 region is CAWSPSRMGGSTDTQYF. CDR3 DNA sequence: TGTGCCTGGAGTCCCTCCCGTATGGGAGGGAGCACAGATACGCAGTATTTT.

J is TRBJ2-4 and V is TRBV7-2; a weak D match, TRBD1 (5 bases). V lost 2 bases and J 0 bases, leaving 5 bases between the germline ends. Germline V gene lookup returns CDR1 SGHTA and CDR2 FQGNSA. This CDR3 has 14 residues. The CDR3 is CASSLQGAKNIQYF. CDR3 sequence (DNA): TGTGCCAGCAGCTTACAGGGAGCCAAAAACATTCAGTACTTC.

The chain carries TRBV27 and TRBJ1-3; a possible D gene is TRBD1 (5 bases). Germline V CDR1 and CDR2: MNHEY, SMNVEV (reference sequence). This CDR3 has 14 amino acids. V gave up 6 bases and J gave up 4 bases, with 13 bases separating them. The CDR3 spells CASRAQGLGNTIYF. CDR3 nucleotide sequence: TGTGCCAGCAGGGCCCAGGGTTTGGGAAACACCATATATTTT.

V is TRBV3-1 and J is TRBJ2-1; 8 positions agree with TRBD1. The V gene end was trimmed by 5 bases and the J gene end by 7 bases; junction bases not matched to a gene: 7. This CDR3 spans 14 amino acids. Per germline, CDR1 LGHDT and CDR2 YNNKEL (reference sequence). The CDR3 loop reads CASSRRTGRNEQFF. The CDR3 DNA reads TGTGCCAGCAGCAGACGGACAGGGAGGAATGAGCAGTTCTTC.

V gene TRBV6-5 combines with J gene TRBJ1-2, with D possibly matching TRBD1 (5 bases). V was shortened by 4 bases and J by 0 bases, with 18 bases between the two germline ends. The CDR3 has 17 amino acids. Germline lookup yields CDR1 MNHEY and CDR2 SVGAGI. The CDR3 protein is CASSFTGAGPPNYGYTF. In DNA, the CDR3 is TGTGCCAGCAGTTTTACCGGGGCAGGGCCCCCTAACTATGGCTACACCTTC.

The chain uses TRBV10-1 and TRBJ2-3; 7 nucleotides agree with TRBD1. From germline, CDR1 is WNHNN and CDR2 SYGVQD (reference sequence). CDR3 length equals 19 residues. Germline trimming cut 3 bases from V and 0 bases from J; bases unmatched to any gene: 15. For the CDR3, the DNA is TGCGCCAGCAGTGATTGGGTTCTGCGAGGGGGCCCTAGCACAGATACGCAGTATTTT. It encodes CASSDWVLRGGPSTDTQYF.

The rearrangement uses TRBV20-1 and TRBJ1-5; D perhaps matches TRBD1 (6 bases). This CDR3 has 15 amino acids. The germline V gene encodes CDR1 DFQATT and CDR2 SNEGSKA (reference sequence). CDR3 region: CSVGRIPGVNQPQHF. In nucleotides, the CDR3 is TGCAGCGTCGGGCGGATCCCAGGGGTCAATCAGCCCCAGCATTTT.

The rearrangement joins TRBV6-4 to TRBJ1-2; 10 nucleotides line up with TRBD1. Looked up from germline, CDR1 is MRHNA and CDR2 is SNTAGT. Germline trimming cut 2 bases from V and 9 bases from J; bases unmatched to any gene: 15. This CDR3 is 17 amino acids long. CDR3 sequence reads: CASSDGTGDLPWYCYTF. CDR3 DNA sequence: TGTGCCAGCAGTGACGGGACAGGGGACCTCCCCTGGTATTGCTACACCTTC.

CDR3 in amino acids: CSAGLFQETQYF. The CDR3 DNA reads as TGCAGTGCGGGCCTTTTTCAAGAGACCCAGTACTTC. The gene calls are TRBV20-1 and TRBJ2-5, with D hard to call. The V end lost 6 bases, the J end lost 2 bases, and 10 bases lay between the germline ends. CDR3 length equals 12 residues. CDR1 DFQATT and CDR2 SNEGSKA come from the germline V gene (reference sequence).

V and J are TRBV5-1 and TRBJ1-1; a possible D gene is TRBD1 (5 bases). Germline V lookup: CDR1 SGHRS, CDR2 YFSETQ. V shed 4 bases and J shed 4 bases, with 17 bases lying between them. The length of the CDR3 is 15 residues. The CDR3 region is CASSPGGQAFTEAFF. In nucleotides, the CDR3 is TGCGCCAGCAGCCCCGGGGGTCAGGCCTTCACTGAAGCTTTCTTT.

J is TRBJ2-1 and V is TRBV11-2, with TRBD1 matching 8 bases. Germline V gene lookup returns CDR1 SGHAT and CDR2 FQNNGV. The CDR3 is 13 amino acids. With 5 bases clipped from V and 10 bases from J, the junction kept 7 bases outside the gene matches. The CDR3 sequence is CASSRDRTGEQFF. The CDR3 coding sequence is TGTGCCAGCAGCCGGGACAGGACAGGGGAGCAGTTCTTC.

This clonotype was seen just once. The chain carries TRBV7-9 and TRBJ2-1; D perhaps matches TRBD2 (6 bases). Germline values: CDR1 SEHNR, CDR2 FQNEAQ (reference sequence). V dropped 1 base and J dropped 0 bases, with 16 bases sitting between them. This CDR3 contains 18 residues. The CDR3 DNA is TGTGCCAGCAGCTTAGATTGGAGGGCATCGAGCTCCTACAATGAGCAGTTCTTC. This codes for CASSLDWRASSSYNEQFF.

The chain couples TRBV7-2 to TRBJ2-1, with TRBD2 identical over 9 bases. The CDR3 contains 15 residues. Germline V gene lookup returns CDR1 SGHTA and CDR2 FQGNSA. V lost 2 bases to trimming and J lost 9 bases; unmatched junction nucleotides: 8. The CDR3 spells CASSLTAGGRGEQFF. The CDR3 DNA reads TGTGCCAGCAGCTTAACGGCGGGAGGGAGGGGTGAGCAGTTCTTC.

This clonotype was recorded a few times. The CDR3 is CAWSVQTSTEAFF. Here the CDR3 DNA reads TGTGCCTGGAGTGTACAGACATCCACTGAAGCTTTCTTT. The chain combines TRBV30 with TRBJ1-1; D is unresolved. Looked up from germline, CDR1 is GTSNPN and CDR2 is SVGIG (reference sequence). The CDR3 is made up of 13 amino acids. The ends were cut back, 0 bases at V and 4 bases at J, with 9 bases in the middle.

J is TRBJ2-4 and V is TRBV7-2; 7 nucleotides match TRBD2. Trimming cost V 1 base and J 4 bases; bases outside gene matches: 10. Looked up from germline, CDR1 is SGHTA and CDR2 is FQGNSA. The CDR3 has 17 amino acids. CDR3 protein: CASSLGGGGAGKNIQYF. The CDR3 coding sequence is TGTGCCAGCAGCTTAGGCGGGGGAGGGGCGGGTAAAAACATTCAGTACTTC.

V gene TRBV12-3 or TRBV12-4 combines with J gene TRBJ2-1, with D uncertain. V was trimmed by 2 bases and J by 8 bases, leaving 16 bases between them. This CDR3 contains 15 residues. CDR3 nucleotide sequence: TGTGCCAGCAGTTTAAAGCGAAAAGGGCCGTATGAGCAGTTCTTC. Translated, it gives CASSLKRKGPYEQFF.

Only one count was recorded for this clonotype. The genes are TRBV3-1 and TRBJ2-7, with TRBD1 identical over 11 bases. The CDR3 covers 14 residues. Germline CDR1 is LGHDT and CDR2 is YNNKEL (reference sequence). After removal of 4 bases from V and 7 bases from J, the junction contained 6 bases not matched to a gene. The CDR3 sequence is CASSPGQGAMEQYF. CDR3 in DNA: TGTGCCAGCAGCCCTGGACAGGGGGCGATGGAGCAGTACTTC.

The V and J genes are TRBV12-3 or TRBV12-4 and TRBJ1-2; 7 bases align to TRBD1. The CDR3 runs 13 residues. The ends lost 6 bases at V and 7 bases at J; junction bases unmatched: 8. The CDR3 DNA reads as TGTGCCAGCAGCCCCGACAGGGTCCGTGGCTACACCTTC. Translation: CASSPDRVRGYTF.

The chain links TRBV20-1 to TRBJ2-4, with D possibly being TRBD1 (5 bases). The germline gives CDR1 DFQATT, CDR2 SNEGSKA (reference sequence). V was clipped by 3 bases and J by 5 bases, with 14 bases between them. The CDR3 is 14 residues long. CDR3 residues: CSARRAPTENIQYF. The CDR3 DNA sequence: TGCAGTGCTAGGAGAGCCCCGACAGAAAACATTCAGTACTTC.

The chain combines TRBV25-1 with TRBJ2-1; no firm D call. Germline V gives CDR1 MGHDK, CDR2 SYGVNS. This CDR3 is 19 amino acids long. V was cut by 3 bases and J by 3 bases, with 24 bases left in between. The CDR3 region is CASSDTRISTDLYYNEQFF. CDR3 coding DNA: TGTGCCAGCAGTGATACCCGGATAAGTACGGACCTCTACTACAATGAGCAGTTCTTC.

V usage is TRBV9 and J usage is TRBJ2-5, with D possibly being TRBD1 (6 bases). Germline V gene sequence: CDR1 SGDLS, CDR2 YYNGEE. Trimming removed 4 bases from V and 3 bases from J, with 19 bases in between. The CDR3 is 16 amino acids. Here the CDR3 reads CASSSLPRGAKETQYF. CDR3 DNA sequence: TGTGCCAGCAGCTCCCTCCCCAGGGGAGCGAAAGAGACCCAGTACTTC. Looking up the rest from reference TRBV9 and TRBJ2-5 gives the full variable domain: DSGVTQTPKHLITATGQRVTLRCSPRSGDLSVYWYQQSLDQGLQFLIQYYNGEERAKGNILERFSAQQFPDLHSELNLSSLELGDSALYFCASSSLPRGAKETQYFGPGTRLLVL.

The rearrangement joins TRBV6-5 to TRBJ2-1, with TRBD1 matching 8 bases. The CDR3 totals 14 residues. The trim removed 5 bases at V and 9 bases at J, leaving 9 bases unmatched. CDR1 is MNHEY, CDR2 SVGAGI, per germline. The CDR3 is CASSQDRDYLEQFF. The CDR3 nucleotides read TGTGCCAGCAGTCAGGACAGGGATTACCTTGAGCAGTTCTTC.

This clonotype showed up just a few times. The rearrangement links TRBV4-3 to TRBJ2-1; no definite D call. Trimming left V 4 bases short and J 8 bases short, with 21 bases between. Per germline, CDR1 LGHNA and CDR2 YSLEER. The CDR3 length is 16 residues. CDR3 in amino acids: CASSPYQQSGPDEQFF. CDR3 in DNA: TGCGCCAGCAGCCCTTACCAACAATCTGGCCCCGATGAGCAGTTCTTC.

The chain uses TRBV15 and TRBJ2-6, with D hard to call. The CDR3 covers 17 residues. Germline V CDR1 and CDR2: LNHNV, YYDKDF (reference sequence). Between the trimmed V and J ends, which lost 1 base and 0 bases, there was a span of 10 bases. DNA of the CDR3: TGTGCCACCAGCAGAGGGGTAGAAGACTCTGGGGCCAACGTCCTGACTTTC. This sequence encodes CATSRGVEDSGANVLTF.

The chain employs TRBV6-6 and TRBJ1-2, with D unresolved. The CDR3 totals 13 residues. CDR1 MNHNY and CDR2 SVGAGI come from the germline V gene (reference sequence). Trimming cost V 2 bases and J 4 bases, with 8 bases left between them. The CDR3 sequence: CASSYRSGYGYTF. CDR3 nucleotide sequence: TGTGCCAGCAGTTACCGGTCAGGCTATGGCTACACCTTC.

The V call is TRBV9, the J call TRBJ2-5, with D possibly called TRBD1 or TRBD2 (6 bases each). The CDR3 runs 17 residues. V was trimmed by 0 bases and J by 6 bases, leaving 21 bases between them. Germline CDR1 reads SGDLS; CDR2 reads YYNGEE. The CDR3 nucleotides are TGTGCCAGCAGCGTAGATACCTCCGGGGGCTCCCTTAAGACCCAGTACTTC. As protein: CASSVDTSGGSLKTQYF.

This clonotype has only a few counts. The chain links TRBV5-1 to TRBJ2-3, with TRBD1 as a possible D gene (5 bases). Trimming took off 6 bases at V and 1 base at J, with 12 bases between the two ends. Germline V gene data show CDR1 as SGHRS and CDR2 as YFSETQ. CDR3 size: 14 residues. The CDR3 loop is CASKSGRGTDTQYF. DNA of the CDR3: TGCGCCAGCAAATCAGGCAGGGGCACAGATACGCAGTATTTT.

The chain recombines TRBV20-1 with TRBJ2-3; TRBD2 matches 8 bases. The germline V gene has CDR1 DFQATT and CDR2 SNEGSKA (reference sequence). The junction had 13 bases not matched to a gene; V was cut back by 3 bases and J by 11 bases. CDR3 length: 14 amino acids. The CDR3 loop is CSASPRASGGMQYF. CDR3 coding DNA: TGCAGTGCTAGCCCCCGGGCCAGCGGGGGAATGCAGTATTTT.